This T cell receptor beta chain was sequenced during a study of post-analysis software for immune sequencing data. General study points: In multiple sclerosis, normalized Chao1 diversity was significantly below that of controls. There were a few TRBV segments more frequent in patients than controls, and TRBV5-6, TRBV5-1 and TRBV20-1 were among them.

This clonotype was detected a few times. Its cognate antigen is unknown. Unique molecular identifiers were present in the TCR beta cDNA libraries. TCRdb analysed the PCR reads with MiXCR anew, one entry per CDR3 protein. The data contain around 400,000 distinct CDR3 sequences, approximately 38% of them singletons. Trimming removed 3 bases at V and 3 bases at J, with 8 bases between. The CDR3 totals 13 residues. CDR1 is ENHRY and CDR2 is SYGVKD in the germline V gene. The chain recombines TRBV10-3 with TRBJ1-2; D not resolved. The TCR was taken from a girl aged 5-17 years with multiple sclerosis. The sequenced material came from blood. The DNA of the CDR3 is TGTGCCATCAGTGACTCGTCCGACTATGGCTACACCTTC. Translation gives CAISDSSDYGYTF.